Listed below are T cell receptor beta chains from one sample, sequenced in a study of beta chain features in type 1 diabetes. Assay used: immunoSEQ multiplex PCR; TCRdb lists only in-frame clones, some missing. The sample records 600,000 to 650,000 clones, roughly a sixth being singletons. What was sequenced was naive CD4+ T cells from blood. The receptors derive from a man between 18 and 35 years old in good health. Each CDR3 is given with its conserved first and last residue. A D gene is named only where the DNA matches it firmly. A row's size may be missing; if present it is once, few, many or a size class.

>few|-|TRBJ1-1|TRBV19
TGTGCCAGTAGGGTCCGGGTAACCACTGAAGCTTTCTTT
CASRVRVTTEAFF
>few|-|TRBJ2-2|TRBV10-3
TGTGCCGTACAGCAGCACACCGGGGAGCTGTTTTTT
CAVQQHTGELFF
>-|-|TRBJ2-7|TRBV5-1
TGCGCCAGCAGCTTGGGGGCCTACGAGCAGTACTTC
CASSLGAYEQYF
>-|-|TRBJ1-4|TRBV28
TGTGCCAGCAGTTCTCATTCAACTAATGAAAAACTGTTTTTT
CASSSHSTNEKLFF
>few|TRBD1|TRBJ2-3|TRBV27
TGTGCCAGCAGTCCTAGGACAGGGGGCATAGATACGCAGTATTTT
CASSPRTGGIDTQYF
>few|-|TRBJ1-2|TRBV19
TGTGCCAGTAGTCAACAGATCTATGGCTACACCTTC
CASSQQIYGYTF
>few|-|TRBJ1-3|TRBV7-7
TGTGCTAGCAGCGCAACCCCCCGGGGCAGCCTCTCTGGAAACACCATATATTTT
CASSATPRGSLSGNTIYF
>-|-|TRBJ1-1|TRBV18
TGTGCCAGCTCACGGGCGCAGATGAACACTGAAGCTTTCTTT
CASSRAQMNTEAFF
>few|-|TRBJ2-2|TRBV7-2
TGTGCCAGCAGCTTACGGGGGAGCACCGGGGAGCTGTTTTTT
CASSLRGSTGELFF
>few|-|TRBJ1-3|TRBV30
TGTGCCTGGAGTGTCGGGAGCTCTGGAAACACCATATATTTT
CAWSVGSSGNTIYF
>-|TRBD1|TRBJ1-4|TRBV11-2
TGTGCCAGCAGCTTTCCAGGGGGAAGTGAAAAACTGTTTTTT
CASSFPGGSEKLFF
>-|-|TRBJ2-1|TRBV9
TGTGCCAGCAGCCCCCGAGAGAGTACCTTCAGTGAGCAGTTCTTC
CASSPRESTFSEQFF
>-|TRBD1|TRBJ2-7|TRBV9
TGTGCCAGCAGCGTAGCTGGGACAGATTTTTACGAGCAGTACTTC
CASSVAGTDFYEQYF
>few|TRBD2|TRBJ2-5|TRBV7-2
TGTGCCAGCAGCACGGGACTAGCGGGGGGCAGGGAGACCCAGTACTTC
CASSTGLAGGRETQYF
>few|-|TRBJ2-1|TRBV11-2
TGTGCCAGCAGCTTAGAAGCAGGACTCGGCGTAAACTCAAATGAGCAGTTCTTC
CASSLEAGLGVNSNEQFF
>-|-|TRBJ2-7|TRBV7-3
TGTGCCAGCAGTCTTCAGGGGTCCGGCGAGCAGTACTTC
CASSLQGSGEQYF
>-|TRBD1|TRBJ1-2|TRBV5-1
TGCGCCAGCAGCTTTGTCGGACAGGGCTCTGCAGGCTATGGCTACACCTTC
CASSFVGQGSAGYGYTF